This T cell receptor (beta chain) was sequenced during a study of T cell repertoires in cytomegalovirus infection (dated by TCRdb to the late 2010s). Broadly, across the study: Alongside well-studied HLA-B-restricted epitopes, the peptide stimulations were aimed at recently identified HLA-C-restricted CMV epitopes, whose presentation resists viral immunomodulation. Donor HLA type was relevant to the analysis, because carriage of CMV infection together with the matching HLA type was indicated by public TCR beta signatures.

The sample's treatment or condition label, in plain terms: in vitro stimulation with specific CMV peptide epitopes to enrich CMV-specific T cells. What the work shows at the level of the full study, not this receptor alone: Carriers of CMV infection plus the relevant HLA type were discriminated by the cumulative frequency of public TCR beta family members in the study cohort and in an independent roughly 320-donor cohort. In the ex vivo response, HLA-C-restricted CMV-specific TCR beta clonotypes were dominant, and in two of eight donors the single most frequent clonotype came from this HLA-C-restricted group.

TCRdb records Illumina HiSeq 1500 as the sequencer. TCRdb reworked the public reads: Q25 trimming with fastp, MiXCR clone assembly, productive beta chains retained. Entries that share a CDR3 protein sequence are merged under the most common genes and DNA. In this sample the table shows about 500,000 distinct CDR3 sequences, 30% to 35% of which occur a single time. Together, the top ten hold 17% of the sample. Concerning this clonotype: Its specific antigen is unknown. Qualities for individual bases were not recorded, and no much larger clone is one base off.

V is trimmed back by 0 bases and J by 7 bases, and the junction contains 4 bases that no gene match accounts for. CDR1 and CDR2, looked up from the germline V gene, are SGHDT and YYEEEE. The CDR3 starts with the cysteine, ends with the phenylalanine, and has 14 residues. CDR3 DNA only is kept here, 42 bases in frame from base 1. This sequence was found in a human donor in good health (CMV status not recorded). Some clones in this sample may be carry-over from other donors' samples. The sequence joins TRBV5-6 to TRBJ2-1; TRBD1 matches 7 bases in the middle. Source: cultured PBMCs, taken from culture after CMV antigen stimulation. Here the CDR3 is given as CASSLVTGANEQFF. Read as DNA, the sequence is TGTGCCAGCAGCTTGGTTACAGGGGCAAATGAGCAGTTCTTC.